The rows below give T cell receptor beta chains drawn from one sample of a study of blood T cell repertoires in COVID-19. TCRdb's copy holds only in-frame clones and misses some; the assay was immunoSEQ multiplex PCR. The table shows some 110,000 clones, with 70% to 85% occurring only once. The sample consisted of peripheral blood. All receptors derive from a man in his 70s with active or convalescent COVID-19. The CDR3 runs from the conserved cysteine through the conserved F or W. The order of the fields is V gene, CDR3 protein.

V: TRBV19
CDR3: CASVPSGGYNEQFF

V: TRBV5-1
CDR3: CASRSTGTVQETQYF

V: TRBV28
CDR3: CASLGQGPFYGYTF

V: TRBV7-2
CDR3: CASRPTRSKEIYGYTF

V: TRBV6-2/TRBV6-3
CDR3: CASSRQGKDIGNQPQHF

V: TRBV12-5
CDR3: CASGLALSGSTEAFF

V: TRBV5-1
CDR3: CASSAGQASYNEQFF

V: TRBV10-3
CDR3: CAISESKTGQLYNQPQHF

V: TRBV6-1
CDR3: CASSEAMGGLRTEAFF

V: TRBV7-8
CDR3: CASSLVYRNTEAFF

V: TRBV7-7
CDR3: CASSPGLAGSGDTQYF

V: TRBV9
CDR3: CASSDQGTGDYGYTF

V: TRBV3-1/TRBV3-2
CDR3: CASSQDRRLQYF

V: TRBV29-1
CDR3: CSAKGAGSYNEQFF

V: TRBV6-6
CDR3: CASTSEFVQINEKLFF

V: TRBV4-3
CDR3: CASSQVVGSTYGYTF